The entry that follows covers one T cell receptor beta chain sequence. As yet, its antigen is unknown. Assay: immunoSEQ multiplex PCR; the TCRdb copy retains only in-frame clones and omits some. The table lists some 2,100,000 clones, 95% of them singletons. This record belongs to a study of shared clonotypes between healthy human individuals. Study information: Researchers drew samples from a couple of women and a few men aged 18 to 49.

Subsets obtained from CD4+ cells comprised CD45RA+ naive and CD45RA-negative memory cells. Study outcomes and limitations: Shared clonotypes across all four donors exceeded non-shared ones in generation probability. Shared across four donors were around 4.7% of the naive CD4 clonotypes.

The germline V gene encodes CDR1 KGHSH and CDR2 LQKENI. V dropped 5 bases and J dropped 4 bases, with 9 bases sitting between them. The CDR3 covers 13 residues. Sequencing input: naive CD4+ T cells sorted from blood. Subset reported: CD45RA+ positively selected. The sequence came from a man aged 18 to 29 in good health. The genes are TRBV18 and TRBJ2-1; D remains ambiguous. Here the CDR3 reads CASSGSEYNEQFF. The CDR3 DNA is TGTGCCAGCTCAGGTTCAGAGTACAATGAGCAGTTCTTC.